Listed below are T cell receptor beta chains from one sample, sequenced in a study of blood T cell repertoires in COVID-19. The assay was immunoSEQ multiplex PCR, and TCRdb's table has in-frame clones only and misses some. The sample records approximately 120,000 clones, around four fifths being singletons. The sequenced sample was peripheral blood. These receptors were collected from a human donor in a cohort sampled during active COVID-19. CDR3s include the opening cysteine and the closing phenylalanine or tryptophan. A D gene is named only where the DNA matches it firmly. The size field is filled for only some rows; it gives once, few, many or a size class.

abundance,v_gene,d_gene,j_gene,CDR3aa,CDR3nt
.,TRBV19,.,TRBJ1-1,CASSIGAANTEAFF,TGTGCCAGTAGTATTGGGGCGGCTAACACTGAAGCTTTCTTT
.,TRBV29-1,TRBD1,TRBJ2-7,CSVGDRGLYEQYF,TGCAGCGTTGGGGACAGGGGGCTATACGAGCAGTACTTC
.,TRBV10-3,.,TRBJ2-4,CAISGEDKNIQYF,TGTGCCATCAGTGGCGAGGACAAAAACATTCAGTACTTC
few,TRBV4-1,.,TRBJ1-2,CASSQGVRGNYGYTF,TGCGCCAGCAGCCAAGGGGTGCGAGGTAACTATGGCTACACCTTC
once,TRBV4-3,TRBD2,TRBJ2-7,CASSQDLAGSFYEQYF,TGCGCCAGCAGCCAAGATCTAGCGGGGTCCTTCTACGAGCAGTACTTC
.,TRBV7-2,TRBD2,TRBJ2-7,CASSLAPLAGSYEQYF,TGTGCCAGCAGCTTAGCTCCCCTAGCGGGATCCTACGAGCAGTACTTC
.,TRBV28,.,TRBJ1-1,CASRLAELGGTEAFF,TGTGCCAGCAGGTTAGCAGAGCTCGGGGGCACTGAAGCTTTCTTT
few,TRBV6-5,TRBD1,TRBJ1-5,CASSTGDGNQPQHF,TGTGCCAGCAGTACAGGGGACGGCAATCAGCCCCAGCATTTT
.,TRBV5-4,TRBD2,TRBJ2-2,CASSSQTSGWAGELFF,TGTGCCAGCAGCTCCCAAACTAGCGGGTGGGCCGGGGAGCTGTTTTTT
.,TRBV7-9,.,TRBJ2-5,CASRVQETQYF,TGTGCCAGCAGGGTCCAGGAGACCCAGTACTTC
.,TRBV18,.,TRBJ2-7,CASSPSSRIFYEQYF,TGTGCCAGCTCACCGTCCAGCAGGATTTTCTACGAGCAGTACTTC
.,TRBV7-8,.,TRBJ2-5,CASSLAGGQTQYF,TGTGCCAGCAGCTTAGCAGGGGGACAGACCCAGTACTTC
.,TRBV19,.,TRBJ1-1,CASSIGVRGRGAFF,TGTGCCAGTAGTATAGGGGTTAGAGGGCGTGGAGCTTTCTTT
.,TRBV7-8,.,TRBJ2-7,CASSSQGGPSQLIYEQYF,TGTGCCAGCAGCTCGCAAGGGGGTCCCAGTCAGCTTATCTACGAGCAGTACTTC
.,TRBV9,.,TRBJ2-1,CASSVELALKEQFF,TGTGCCAGCAGCGTAGAGCTAGCCTTAAAGGAGCAGTTCTTC
.,TRBV5-4,.,TRBJ1-1,CASSLGRASTGLNTEAFF,TGTGCCAGCAGCTTAGGGCGGGCCTCGACAGGTCTGAACACTGAAGCTTTCTTT
.,TRBV7-8,TRBD2,TRBJ2-1,CASSLVRTSGRAGFYNEQFF,TGTGCCAGCAGCTTAGTTCGGACTAGCGGGAGGGCCGGTTTCTACAATGAGCAGTTCTTC
.,TRBV19,.,TRBJ2-3,CASSSREVPTDTQYF,TGTGCCAGTAGTTCGAGGGAGGTTCCCACAGATACGCAGTATTTT
.,TRBV28,TRBD1,TRBJ2-1,CASSTPGLAGGFEQFF,TGTGCCAGCAGCACCCCTGGGTTGGCAGGGGGCTTTGAGCAGTTCTTC
.,TRBV7-2,.,TRBJ2-5,CASSLGGLETQYF,TGTGCCAGCAGCTTAGGAGGACTAGAGACCCAGTACTTC
.,TRBV5-4,TRBD1,TRBJ1-2,CAITDRGVEGYTF,TGTGCCATCACGGACAGGGGGGTAGAGGGCTACACCTTC
.,TRBV7-2,TRBD2,TRBJ2-1,CASSLEVWVSGSTNNEQFF,TGTGCCAGCAGCTTAGAGGTTTGGGTGAGCGGGAGTACGAACAATGAGCAGTTCTTC
.,TRBV13,.,TRBJ2-3,CASSKKQVWTDTQYF,TGTGCCAGCAGCAAAAAACAGGTCTGGACAGATACGCAGTATTTT
.,TRBV2,.,TRBJ2-5,CASSEETGTETQYF,TGTGCCAGCAGTGAAGAAACAGGGACAGAGACCCAGTACTTC
once,TRBV2,.,TRBJ2-3,CASSALNGADTQYF,TGTGCCAGCAGTGCCCTGAACGGGGCAGATACGCAGTATTTT
.,TRBV19,.,TRBJ1-1,CASSPGQPRVDTEAFF,TGTGCCAGTAGTCCTGGACAGCCTCGCGTGGACACTGAAGCTTTCTTT
.,TRBV6-2/TRBV6-3,.,TRBJ1-5,CASSPQGGVDQPQHF,TGTGCCAGCAGCCCCCAGGGCGGGGTGGATCAGCCCCAGCATTTT
few,TRBV19,TRBD1,TRBJ2-2,CASSLLGTANTGELFF,TGTGCCAGTAGTCTTCTCGGGACAGCTAACACCGGGGAGCTGTTTTTT
.,TRBV30,.,TRBJ1-1,CAWDSRGGTEAFF,TGTGCCTGGGACTCCAGGGGCGGCACTGAAGCTTTCTTT
.,TRBV9,.,TRBJ2-7,CASSVAGAGYEQYF,TGTGCCAGCAGCGTAGCGGGAGCCGGTTACGAGCAGTACTTC
.,TRBV18,TRBD1,TRBJ1-1,CASSRTGQGAQGTEAFF,TGTGCCAGCTCACGCACGGGACAGGGGGCGCAGGGCACTGAAGCTTTCTTT
.,TRBV29-1,TRBD2,TRBJ2-1,CSADGLAGGWDEQFF,TGCAGCGCCGACGGACTAGCGGGAGGGTGGGATGAGCAGTTCTTC
.,TRBV19,.,TRBJ2-3,CASSWGQSTDTQYF,TGTGCCAGTAGTTGGGGGCAAAGCACAGATACGCAGTATTTT
.,TRBV6-5,TRBD1,TRBJ2-3,CASSATGLSTDTQYF,TGTGCCAGCAGCGCGACAGGGTTGAGCACAGATACGCAGTATTTT
.,TRBV7-3,TRBD2,TRBJ2-7,CASSLTGVSGRTYEQYF,TGTGCCAGCAGCTTAACTGGGGTTAGCGGGAGAACCTACGAGCAGTACTTC
.,TRBV7-9,.,TRBJ1-6,CASSLTQGNSPLHF,TGTGCCAGCAGCTTGACCCAGGGGAATTCACCCCTCCACTTT
few,TRBV27,.,TRBJ2-1,CASRQTGIYNEQFF,TGTGCCAGCAGACAAACAGGGATCTACAATGAGCAGTTCTTC
.,TRBV5-4,.,TRBJ2-5,CASSLRQGETQYF,TGTGCCAGCAGCTTGAGGCAGGGGGAGACCCAGTACTTC
.,TRBV29-1,TRBD2,TRBJ2-7,CSASGTSIYEQYF,TGCAGCGCATCCGGGACTAGCATATACGAGCAGTACTTC
.,TRBV11-2,.,TRBJ2-7,CASSSLLELVNEQYF,TGTGCCAGCAGTTCCCTACTAGAGCTCGTTAACGAGCAGTACTTC
.,TRBV29-1,TRBD1,TRBJ1-2,CSVVYAGGHYGYTF,TGCAGCGTCGTCTACGCAGGGGGTCACTATGGCTACACCTTC
.,TRBV27,TRBD1,TRBJ2-7,CASSSLQTGSRYEQYF,TGTGCCAGCAGTTCCCTTCAGACAGGGAGTAGGTACGAGCAGTACTTC
few,TRBV2,.,TRBJ2-2,CASTTQNRDTGELFF,TGTGCCAGCACCACACAAAACAGGGACACCGGGGAGCTGTTTTTT
.,TRBV18,.,TRBJ1-6,CASSPGGDSPLHF,TGTGCCAGCTCACCCGGAGGGGATTCACCCCTCCACTTT
.,TRBV5-1,.,TRBJ2-5,CASSLGQQETQYF,TGCGCCAGCAGCTTGGGACAGCAAGAGACCCAGTACTTC
.,TRBV28,.,TRBJ2-7,CASSPSFTTYEQYF,TGTGCCAGCAGTCCCTCTTTCACTACCTACGAGCAGTACTTC
.,TRBV5-1,.,TRBJ2-1,CASSLGQYNEQFF,TGCGCCAGCAGCTTGGGGCAGTACAATGAGCAGTTCTTC
few,TRBV4-3,TRBD1,TRBJ1-5,CASSQSGQPNQPQHF,TGCGCCAGCAGCCAATCGGGACAGCCTAATCAGCCCCAGCATTTT
.,TRBV12-5,.,TRBJ1-2,CASGTGTNYGYTF,TGTGCTAGTGGTACAGGGACCAACTATGGCTACACCTTC
.,TRBV19,TRBD2,TRBJ2-2,CASSILAGDTGELFF,TGTGCCAGTAGTATACTAGCGGGAGACACCGGGGAGCTGTTTTTT
.,TRBV4-3,TRBD2,TRBJ2-1,CASSQLYSTSGGSYNEQFF,TGCGCCAGCAGCCAACTGTATTCTACTAGCGGGGGCTCCTACAATGAGCAGTTCTTC
.,TRBV4-2,.,TRBJ2-1,CASSYTTLRVYNEQFF,TGTGCCAGCAGCTATACGACTTTGCGGGTTTACAATGAGCAGTTCTTC
few,TRBV2,.,TRBJ2-5,CASSELRGGETQYF,TGTGCCAGCAGTGAGCTGCGGGGCGGAGAGACCCAGTACTTC